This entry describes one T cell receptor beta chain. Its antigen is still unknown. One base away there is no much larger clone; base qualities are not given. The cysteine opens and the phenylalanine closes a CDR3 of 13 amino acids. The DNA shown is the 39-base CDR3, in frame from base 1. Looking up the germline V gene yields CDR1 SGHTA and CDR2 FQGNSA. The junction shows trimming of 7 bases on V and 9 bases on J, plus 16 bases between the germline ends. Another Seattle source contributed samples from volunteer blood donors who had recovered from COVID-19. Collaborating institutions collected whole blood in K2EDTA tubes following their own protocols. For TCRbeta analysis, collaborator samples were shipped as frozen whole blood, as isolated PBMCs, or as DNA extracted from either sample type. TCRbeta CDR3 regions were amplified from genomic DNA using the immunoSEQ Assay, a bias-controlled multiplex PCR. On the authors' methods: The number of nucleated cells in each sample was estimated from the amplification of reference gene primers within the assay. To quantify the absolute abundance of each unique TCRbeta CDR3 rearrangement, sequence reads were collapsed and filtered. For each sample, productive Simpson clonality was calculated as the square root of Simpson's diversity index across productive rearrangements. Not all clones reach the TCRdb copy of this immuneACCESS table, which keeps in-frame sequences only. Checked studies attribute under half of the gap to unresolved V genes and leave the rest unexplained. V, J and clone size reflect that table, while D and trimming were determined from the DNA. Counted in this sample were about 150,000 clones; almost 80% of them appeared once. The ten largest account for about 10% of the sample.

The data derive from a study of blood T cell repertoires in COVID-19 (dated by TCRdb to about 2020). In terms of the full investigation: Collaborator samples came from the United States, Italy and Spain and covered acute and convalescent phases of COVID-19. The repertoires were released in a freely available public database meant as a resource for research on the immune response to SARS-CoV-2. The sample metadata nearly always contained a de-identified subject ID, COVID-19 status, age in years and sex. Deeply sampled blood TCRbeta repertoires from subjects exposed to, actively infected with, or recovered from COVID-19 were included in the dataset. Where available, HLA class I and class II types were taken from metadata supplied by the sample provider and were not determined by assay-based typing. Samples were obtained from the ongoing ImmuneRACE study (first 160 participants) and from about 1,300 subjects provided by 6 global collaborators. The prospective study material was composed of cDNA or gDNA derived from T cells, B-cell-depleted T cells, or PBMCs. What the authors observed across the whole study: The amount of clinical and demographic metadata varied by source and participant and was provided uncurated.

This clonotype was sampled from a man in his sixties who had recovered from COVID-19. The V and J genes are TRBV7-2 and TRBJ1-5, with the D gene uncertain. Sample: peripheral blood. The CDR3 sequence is CASTSVGGSPQHF. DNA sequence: TGTGCCAGCACGTCCGTAGGAGGTTCGCCCCAGCATTTT.